This TCR beta chain came from a study of cytomegalovirus exposure and HLA in healthy donors. Across the whole study: Genotyping showed roughly 81% of some 400 donors falling in the Caucasian-associated ancestry cluster.

Turning to this clone: Its antigen remains unidentified.

The PCR contained 60 Vbeta and 13 Jbeta primers. Clones were read by immunoSEQ multiplex PCR, and TCRdb kept only the in-frame ones, dropping some. Of some 130,000 clones listed, roughly 70% are singletons. Donors were nominally healthy when sampled, though unrecorded immune exposures were likely. Study-wide results and limits: Only CMV serostatus was available as immune exposure information.

Sequencing input: PBMCs. The receptor was isolated from a man aged 25 to 40 in good health and CMV-seronegative.

The chain's CDR3 is CAIRGGAEGTEAFF. In DNA form, the CDR3 reads TGTGCCATCAGGGGAGGGGCTGAGGGCACTGAAGCTTTCTTT. V gene TRBV10-3 combines with J gene TRBJ1-1; possible D gene TRBD1, 5 bases. The germline CDR1 and CDR2 sequences are ENHRY and SYGVKD. V was pared by 6 bases and J by 4 bases, with 15 bases between. This CDR3 contains 14 residues.